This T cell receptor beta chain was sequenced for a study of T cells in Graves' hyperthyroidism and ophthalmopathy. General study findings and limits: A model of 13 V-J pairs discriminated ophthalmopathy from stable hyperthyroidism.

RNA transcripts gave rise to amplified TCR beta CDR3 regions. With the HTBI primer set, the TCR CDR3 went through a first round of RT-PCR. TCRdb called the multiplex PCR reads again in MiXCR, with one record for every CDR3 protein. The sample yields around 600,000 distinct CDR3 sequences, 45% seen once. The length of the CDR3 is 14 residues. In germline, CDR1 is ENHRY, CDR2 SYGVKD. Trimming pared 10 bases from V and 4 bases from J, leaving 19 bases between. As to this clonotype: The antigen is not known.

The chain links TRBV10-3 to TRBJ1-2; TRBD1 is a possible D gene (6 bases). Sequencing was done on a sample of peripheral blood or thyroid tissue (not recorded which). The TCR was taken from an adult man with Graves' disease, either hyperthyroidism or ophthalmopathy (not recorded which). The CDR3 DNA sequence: TGTGCCAGCAGCCCGACAGGAAACAGCTATGGCTACACCTTC. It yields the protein CASSPTGNSYGYTF.